Below are 4 T cell receptor beta chains sequenced from a single sample in a study of T-cell reconstitution after alpha-beta-depleted transplantation in children (dated by TCRdb to about 2016). Library method: PCR. Reads for this sample came from an Illumina HiSeq 2500. TCR libraries were prepared with molecular barcoding, using unique molecular identifiers to normalize TCRbeta repertoire quantification. TCRdb took the public reads, trimmed them with fastp at Q25, ran MiXCR for clone calling and kept in-frame beta chains. Each entry merges the rows of one CDR3 protein and shows their most common DNA and genes. Within this sample are approximately 500,000 distinct CDR3 sequences, with over 9.5% of them counted one time only. The top ten hold around 2% of the sample. The treatment or condition label on this specimen signifies: allogeneic hematopoietic cell transplantation with graft depleted of TCRalphabeta T cells and CD19 B cells.

The material was PBMCs, obtained before TCRalphabeta/CD19-depleted stem cell transplant. The receptor source for this set is a child aged 2 to 15 with inherited bone marrow failure, due to receive a stem cell transplant.

This clonotype was picked up a small number of times. The J gene is TRBJ2-7, the V gene TRBV12-3 or TRBV12-4, with 12 bases aligning to TRBD1. The CDR3 spans 14 residues. The junction had 5 bases not matched to a gene; V was cut back by 2 bases and J by 9 bases. Here the CDR3 reads CASSLRDRGLGQYF. In nucleotides, the CDR3 is TGTGCCAGCAGTTTACGGGACAGGGGGCTGGGGCAGTACTTC.

This clonotype was recorded many times. This chain links TRBV20-1 with TRBJ1-4; the D gene is possibly TRBD1 (5 bases). Trimming shortened V by 5 bases and J by 7 bases, and 14 bases separated the two germline ends. The CDR3 covers 13 residues. Looked up from germline, CDR1 is DFQATT and CDR2 is SNEGSKA (reference sequence). The CDR3 protein is CSARHPGGEKLFF. CDR3 in DNA: TGCAGTGCTCGACACCCGGGGGGTGAAAAACTGTTTTTT.

This clonotype was recorded many times. The rearrangement joins TRBV11-2 to TRBJ2-7, with 9 bases that match TRBD1. Germline lookup yields CDR1 SGHAT and CDR2 FQNNGV. Trimming removed 5 bases from V and 5 bases from J; junction bases left unmatched: 7. CDR3 length: 14 amino acids. CDR3 amino acids: CASSGWDRVNEQYF. CDR3 DNA: TGTGCCAGCAGCGGGTGGGACAGGGTAAACGAGCAGTACTTC. Filled out from reference TRBV11-2 and TRBJ2-7, the complete variable domain reads EAGVAQSPRYKIIEKRQSVAFWCNPISGHATLYWYQQILGQGPKLLIQFQNNGVVDDSQLPKDRFSAERLKGVDSTLKIQPAKLEDSAVYLCASSGWDRVNEQYFGPGTRLTVT.

The sample holds many counts of this clonotype. V usage is TRBV10-3 and J usage is TRBJ1-2; a possible D gene is TRBD1 (5 bases). V dropped 6 bases and J dropped 3 bases, with 14 bases sitting between them. CDR3 length: 14 residues. From germline, CDR1 is ENHRY and CDR2 SYGVKD. CDR3 nucleotides: TGTGCCATCAGCGCAGGGACTCTGGACTATGGCTACACCTTC. Protein product: CAISAGTLDYGYTF.